Listed below are T cell receptor beta chains from one sample, sequenced in a study of post-analysis software for immune sequencing data. TCRdb itself ran the PCR reads through MiXCR, one entry per CDR3 protein. Of 600,000 to 750,000 distinct CDR3 sequences in the sample, 59% were seen once. Material for sequencing was blood. The receptor set was obtained from a girl aged 2 to 9 with multiple sclerosis. The CDR3 runs from the conserved cysteine through the conserved F or W. Each record gives: CDR3 DNA, CDR3 protein, J gene, clone size, V gene, D gene. The D gene is left open where the match is weak. A row's size may be missing; if present it is once, few, many or a size class.

TGCAGCGTTGGAGATGGGTGGGAGACCCAGTACTTC	CSVGDGWETQYF	TRBJ2-5	few	TRBV29-1	.
TGTGCCAGCAGACATCAGATTAGCTCCTACAATGAGCAGTTCTTC	CASRHQISSYNEQFF	TRBJ2-1	once	TRBV6-2/TRBV6-3	.
TGCAGTGCTAGTCTGACATTGCCCCGGGAGACCCAGTACTTC	CSASLTLPRETQYF	TRBJ2-5	few	TRBV20-1	.
TGTGCCAGCAGTGGGACGGGTAGCCAGGCCTACGAGCAGTACTTC	CASSGTGSQAYEQYF	TRBJ2-7	.	TRBV5-8	.
TGTGCCAGCAGTGCACTAGGCCCAATTGAGCAGTTCTTC	CASSALGPIEQFF	TRBJ2-1	.	TRBV6-2/TRBV6-3	.
TGCGCCAGCAGCCAAGGGCCCCTCCCTGACACCGGGGAGCTGTGTTTT	CASSQGPLPDTGELCF	TRBJ2-2	.	TRBV5-1	.
TGTGCCAGCAACCTAGATCACACAGATACGCAGTATTTT	CASNLDHTDTQYF	TRBJ2-3	.	TRBV6-1	.
TGTGCCAGCACCGCATCCCTCTTGGCGGGAGTAACCTACGAGCAGTACTTC	CASTASLLAGVTYEQYF	TRBJ2-7	.	TRBV5-5	TRBD2
TGTGCCAGCAGCTTCGGGACTAGCGGAAATACGCAGTATTTT	CASSFGTSGNTQYF	TRBJ2-3	.	TRBV7-9	TRBD2
TGTGCCAGCAGCTCCAGCGGGGACAGGGTCTACGAGCAGTACTTC	CASSSSGDRVYEQYF	TRBJ2-7	.	TRBV5-5	TRBD1
TGTGCCAGCAGCAAGGACAATGAGGGGGGCTACACCTTC	CASSKDNEGGYTF	TRBJ1-2	.	TRBV7-2	.
TGCGCCAGCAGCCAAGCGGATATGTTCATTACCTACGAGCAGTACTTC	CASSQADMFITYEQYF	TRBJ2-7	many	TRBV4-1	.
TGCAGTGCTAGTATGGGACTAGAAGGAGAGACCCAGTACTTC	CSASMGLEGETQYF	TRBJ2-5	.	TRBV20-1	TRBD2
TGTGCCAGCAGTCTTGGACGGGCGGCGCACCAAGAGACCCAGTACTTC	CASSLGRAAHQETQYF	TRBJ2-5	few	TRBV6-2/TRBV6-3	.
TGCGCCAGCAGCCGGGGATCGACAGGGGGCAATTATGGCTACACCTTC	CASSRGSTGGNYGYTF	TRBJ1-2	.	TRBV5-1	TRBD1
TGCAGCGTTGAACCTCCGGGACAGCTTTATGGCTACACCTTC	CSVEPPGQLYGYTF	TRBJ1-2	.	TRBV29-1	TRBD1
TGTGCCATCAGTGAGGCGATTAACCGTAATGAAAAACTGTTTTTT	CAISEAINRNEKLFF	TRBJ1-4	.	TRBV10-3	.
TGCAGTGCTAGAACGGGCGAACTGCAGGAGACCCAGTACTTC	CSARTGELQETQYF	TRBJ2-5	.	TRBV20-1	.
TGTGCCAGCACCCCGGACAGGGGCTATGGCTACACCTTC	CASTPDRGYGYTF	TRBJ1-2	.	TRBV12-3/TRBV12-4	TRBD1
TGTGCCAGCAGGCTCAGTAGCGGGAGAGGGTACGAGCAGTACTTC	CASRLSSGRGYEQYF	TRBJ2-7	few	TRBV12-3/TRBV12-4	TRBD2
TGCGCCAGCACCTCAGGAGGGCGTAGCACAGATACGCAGTATTTT	CASTSGGRSTDTQYF	TRBJ2-3	.	TRBV4-1	.
TGCGCCAGCAGCGCCACTGCGGGGATCGGGGAGACCCAGTACTTC	CASSATAGIGETQYF	TRBJ2-5	few	TRBV4-1	.